One sample yielded the 28 T cell receptor beta chains listed below, sequenced in a study of identical twins. TCRdb called the 5' RACE reads again in MiXCR, with one record for every CDR3 protein. Seen here are 400,000 to 650,000 distinct CDR3 sequences, roughly a fifth observed once, and the top ten hold about 0.91%. These records were also assigned to another study, of T cells expressing NK-cell markers.

The specimen sequenced was CD4+ T cells sorted from blood. These receptors originate from a woman aged 18 to 35 in good health.

This clonotype has only a few counts. The rearrangement joins TRBV6-2 or TRBV6-3 to TRBJ2-7, with 7 bases matching TRBD2. Looked up from germline, CDR1 is MNHEY and CDR2 is SVGEGT. CDR3 size: 15 residues. Unmatched junction bases numbered 7, after V lost 2 bases and J lost 3 bases. The CDR3 spells CASSYGLAESYEQYF. CDR3 coding DNA: TGTGCCAGCAGTTACGGGCTAGCGGAGAGCTACGAGCAGTACTTC.

The chain carries TRBV20-1 and TRBJ1-6, with D unresolved. The V gene lost 0 bases and the J gene lost 6 bases, with 12 bases spanning the gap. CDR1 DFQATT and CDR2 SNEGSKA come from the germline V gene (reference sequence). The CDR3 runs 15 residues. CDR3 sequence (DNA): TGCAGTGCTAGAGACACGGCGTTTGTTAATTCACCCCTCCACTTT. Its protein product is CSARDTAFVNSPLHF.

The rearrangement joins TRBV20-1 to TRBJ1-6; no reliable D call. The V gene lost 1 base and the J gene lost 10 bases, with 8 bases spanning the gap. CDR1 is DFQATT, CDR2 SNEGSKA, per germline (reference sequence). This CDR3 has 12 residues. CDR3 DNA sequence: TGCAGTGCTAGAGGGGGTTTGTCACCCCTCCACTTT. This translates into CSARGGLSPLHF.

The genes are TRBV23-1 and TRBJ2-3; D is uncertain. TRBV23-1 is an ORF, with its function uncertain. The CDR3 contains 16 residues. Between the trimmed V and J ends, which lost 3 bases and 6 bases, there was a span of 19 bases. The CDR3 sequence: CASSQEGLNCPDTQYF. The CDR3 DNA follows: TGCGCCAGCAGTCAGGAAGGCCTAAACTGCCCCGATACGCAGTATTTT.

The chain couples TRBV6-1 to TRBJ2-7; D might be TRBD2 (5 bases). Germline V gene sequence: CDR1 MNHNS, CDR2 SASEGT. This CDR3 has 13 amino acids. With 7 bases removed from V and 2 bases from J, the gap between germline ends came to 12 bases. The CDR3 loop is CASTPRDAYEQYF. The CDR3 DNA is TGTGCCAGCACTCCCCGGGATGCCTACGAGCAGTACTTC.

This sequence joins TRBV9 and TRBJ2-5; no clear D gene. V was pared by 0 bases and J by 5 bases, with 8 bases between. This CDR3 is 13 amino acids long. Germline CDR1 and CDR2: SGDLS and YYNGEE. CDR3 in DNA: TGTGCCAGCAGCGTAGCGGTAGAGGAGACCCAGTACTTC. It translates to CASSVAVEETQYF.

V gene TRBV28 combines with J gene TRBJ2-3; 8 bases are a match to TRBD2. The germline CDR1 and CDR2 sequences are MDHEN and SYDVKM. CDR3 length equals 16 residues. The trim removed 6 bases at V and 4 bases at J, leaving 12 bases unmatched. The CDR3 nucleotides are TGTGCCAGCAGCAGATGGGGCGGGAGGTCACCAGATACGCAGTATTTT. Amino acids: CASSRWGGRSPDTQYF.

This clonotype was counted ten times or more. The junction and the germline gene differ at one end; a read error may be behind it. The genes are TRBV6-1 and TRBJ1-4, with 7 positions matching TRBD1. CDR1 and CDR2 (germline): MNHNS, SASEGT. The CDR3 is 13 amino acids. The DNA of the CDR3 is TGTGCCAGCGGTGACAGGGACAATGAAAAACTGTTTTTT. Protein sequence: CASGDRDNEKLFF.

This clonotype was counted between two and nine times. The chain combines TRBV20-1 with TRBJ1-5, with D uncertain. CDR1 is DFQATT and CDR2 is SNEGSKA in the germline V gene (reference sequence). The CDR3 totals 14 residues. Trimming removed 6 bases from V and 0 bases from J, with 12 bases in between. CDR3 residues: CSAWELDSNQPQHF. CDR3 sequence (DNA): TGCAGTGCCTGGGAGTTGGATAGCAATCAGCCCCAGCATTTT.

The chain couples TRBV20-1 to TRBJ1-2; 7 positions agree with TRBD1. The CDR3 is 13 residues long. CDR1 DFQATT and CDR2 SNEGSKA come from the germline V gene (reference sequence). Trimming removed 5 bases from V and 6 bases from J; junction bases left unmatched: 9. The CDR3 here is CSAWDRNYDGYTF. The CDR3, as DNA: TGCAGTGCTTGGGACAGAAACTATGATGGCTACACCTTC.

The genes are TRBV20-1 and TRBJ2-2, with no clear D. Germline CDR1 and CDR2: DFQATT and SNEGSKA (reference sequence). The CDR3 has 14 residues. Trimming removed 2 bases at V and 5 bases at J, with 12 bases between. The CDR3 DNA reads TGCAGTGCTAGAAGTCTAGGCAGTACCGGGGAGCTGTTTTTT. Translated: CSARSLGSTGELFF.

V usage is TRBV12-3 or TRBV12-4 and J usage is TRBJ2-5; 7 bases fit TRBD1. With V trimmed by 6 bases and J by 1 base, 5 bases remained unmatched. This CDR3 comprises 14 residues. The CDR3: CASRTTGAQETQYF. As DNA, the CDR3 is TGTGCCAGCAGGACCACAGGGGCCCAAGAGACCCAGTACTTC.

This clonotype showed up just a few times. The chain recombines TRBV20-1 with TRBJ2-7, with 11 nucleotides matching TRBD2. The CDR3 totals 14 residues. CDR1 is DFQATT, CDR2 SNEGSKA, per germline (reference sequence). V trimming: 5 bases; J trimming: 1 base; junction bases outside the gene matches: 4. CDR3 region: CSASSGRISYEQYF. Here the CDR3 DNA reads TGCAGTGCTTCTAGCGGGAGGATATCCTACGAGCAGTACTTC.

This chain uses TRBV19 with TRBJ1-1, with D uncertain. CDR1 and CDR2 (germline): LNHDA, SQIVND (reference sequence). The CDR3 runs to 14 residues. The V end lost 7 bases, the J end lost 4 bases, and 16 bases lay between the germline ends. CDR3 in amino acids: CASTLSAGFTEAFF. CDR3 in DNA: TGTGCCAGTACCCTCTCCGCGGGGTTCACTGAAGCTTTCTTT.

The chain couples TRBV4-3 to TRBJ2-2; D unresolved. In germline, CDR1 is LGHNA, CDR2 YSLEER. Trimming stripped 4 bases from V and 8 bases from J, with 11 bases between. The CDR3 totals 13 residues. Here the CDR3 reads CASSRSRPGELFF. CDR3 DNA: TGCGCCAGCAGCCGGTCCCGCCCAGGGGAGCTGTTTTTT.

J is TRBJ2-3 and V is TRBV12-3 or TRBV12-4, with D hard to call. The CDR3 extends over 15 amino acids. V was shortened by 3 bases and J by 9 bases, with 19 bases between the two germline ends. The CDR3 DNA sequence: TGTGCCAGCAGTTTGACACAGCAGCTACATAAGACGCAGTATTTT. Translation gives CASSLTQQLHKTQYF.

This clonotype was observed a single time. The chain uses TRBV6-5 and TRBJ2-7; maybe TRBD2 (6 bases). The CDR3 loop spans 16 amino acids. Germline V gene sequence: CDR1 MNHEY, CDR2 SVGAGI. V shed 0 bases and J shed 0 bases, with 12 bases lying between them. The CDR3 DNA reads TGTGCCAGCAGTTACTCGGGACTCTACAGCTCCTACGAGCAGTACTTC. It translates to CASSYSGLYSSYEQYF.

The V call is TRBV5-1, the J call TRBJ1-2; D not resolved. Germline CDR1 and CDR2: SGHRS and YFSETQ. The CDR3 loop spans 13 amino acids. Deletions cut 3 bases from V and 7 bases from J, with 13 bases between. The CDR3 DNA is TGCGCCAGCAGCTCCGTCTCGGCCCCTGGCTACACCTTC. This gives the protein CASSSVSAPGYTF.

This sequence joins TRBV12-3 or TRBV12-4 and TRBJ2-7, with TRBD2 matching over 13 bases. The CDR3 covers 15 residues. With 6 bases clipped from V and 5 bases from J, the junction kept 7 bases outside the gene matches. The CDR3 bases are TGTGCCAGCAGCCCGACTAGCGGGAGGCCCCACGAGCAGTACTTC. Amino acids: CASSPTSGRPHEQYF.

The chain is built from TRBV27 and TRBJ1-6, with 8 bases identical to TRBD1. Germline CDR1 and CDR2: MNHEY and SMNVEV (reference sequence). V lost 6 bases to trimming and J lost 9 bases; unmatched junction nucleotides: 7. The CDR3 totals 14 residues. CDR3 residues: CASSRQGHFSPLHF. Here the CDR3 DNA reads TGTGCCAGCAGCAGACAGGGGCACTTTTCACCCCTCCACTTT.

This clonotype was seen ten or more times. The chain links TRBV29-1 to TRBJ1-1, with TRBD1 matching over 7 bases. This CDR3 has 13 amino acids. In germline, CDR1 is SQVTM, CDR2 ANQGSEA. J was trimmed by 1 base and V by 5 bases; bases with no gene match: 4. The CDR3 sequence is CSVTTGKNTEAFF. The DNA for the CDR3 is TGCAGCGTTACGACAGGGAAGAACACTGAAGCTTTCTTT.

The chain carries TRBV20-1 and TRBJ2-7; D perhaps matches TRBD1 (6 bases). V was pared by 3 bases and J by 2 bases, with 8 bases between. This CDR3 is built from 12 residues. Germline CDR1 and CDR2: DFQATT and SNEGSKA (reference sequence). CDR3 sequence (DNA): TGCAGTGCTAGCGGGACACCCTACGAGCAGTACTTC. Translation: CSASGTPYEQYF.

The J gene is TRBJ2-3, the V gene TRBV11-2; 10 bases are shared with TRBD2. Germline CDR1 and CDR2: SGHAT and FQNNGV. The junction had 17 bases not matched to a gene; V was cut back by 4 bases and J by 1 base. There are 20 residues in the CDR3. The CDR3 loop reads CASSSTAGLGLADRTDTQYF. The CDR3 DNA is TGTGCCAGCAGCTCCACCGCGGGTCTCGGACTAGCGGATCGCACAGATACGCAGTATTTT.

The V and J genes are TRBV12-5 and TRBJ2-7; TRBD1 aligns across 8 bases. In germline, CDR1 is LGHNT, CDR2 FRNRAP. Losses at the gene ends were 7 bases for V and 3 bases for J; bases not matched to a gene: 5. The CDR3 totals 13 residues. The CDR3 spells CASANGQGYEQYF. Here the CDR3 DNA reads TGTGCTAGTGCCAACGGACAGGGCTACGAGCAGTACTTC.

This clonotype was observed a handful of times. The V and J genes are TRBV7-2 and TRBJ2-3; possible D gene TRBD2, 5 bases. The germline V gene has CDR1 SGHTA and CDR2 FQGNSA. CDR3 length: 15 residues. The germline V and J ends were trimmed by 2 bases and 1 base, with 10 bases remaining between them. CDR3 residues: CASSLTSRRTDTQYF. The CDR3, as DNA: TGTGCCAGCAGCTTAACTAGTCGTCGCACAGATACGCAGTATTTT.

This clonotype has just a few counts. The rearrangement uses TRBV7-7 and TRBJ2-3; the match to TRBD1 covers 8 bases. The CDR3 spans 15 residues. CDR1 is SSHAT, CDR2 FNYEAQ, per germline (reference sequence). The CDR3 nucleotides read TGTGCTAGCTCACGAACAGGGGGATACACAGATACGCAGTATTTT. Residues: CASSRTGGYTDTQYF.

In its sample, this clonotype was seen a few times. CDR3 sequence: CASSLPSSGGINEQFF. The DNA for the CDR3 is TGCGCCAGCAGTCTCCCGTCTAGCGGGGGGATCAATGAGCAGTTCTTC. This chain links TRBV5-1 with TRBJ2-1, with 11 bases lining up with TRBD2. J lost 6 bases, V lost 5 bases, and 10 bases had no gene match. CDR1 SGHRS and CDR2 YFSETQ come from the germline V gene. The CDR3 covers 16 residues.

This clonotype was recorded a few times. V usage is TRBV5-1 and J usage is TRBJ2-7; D possibly corresponds to TRBD1 (6 bases). This CDR3 spans 14 amino acids. V lost 4 bases and J 3 bases, leaving 14 bases between the germline ends. Germline assignment: CDR1 SGHRS and CDR2 YFSETQ. The CDR3 loop reads CASSAFGQIYEQYF. The CDR3 DNA follows: TGCGCCAGCAGCGCCTTTGGACAGATCTACGAGCAGTACTTC.